Each of the 28 T cell receptor beta chains below was sequenced from the same sample in a study of radiation and T cells in renal cell carcinoma. The data were produced by immunoSEQ multiplex PCR, yet TCRdb's version contains in-frame clones alone and is incomplete. The sample records more than 150,000 clones, approximately 88% being singletons. Time point indicated: blood 2 weeks post-SBRT. Documented treatment: 15 Gy SBRT to primary tumor, nephrectomy 4 weeks later. The material sequenced was blood, taken from a patient whose treatment included radiotherapy and nephrectomy. The receptors stem from a woman in her forties or fifties with renal cell carcinoma.

This clone was seen only a few times. The chain links TRBV2 to TRBJ1-1; 11 nucleotides agree with TRBD1. The CDR3 contains 15 residues. The germline V gene encodes CDR1 SNHLY and CDR2 FYNNEI. V lost 6 bases and J lost 4; bases outside the gene matches: 7. The CDR3: CASRATGTGGTEAFF. The CDR3 DNA reads as TGTGCCAGCAGAGCAACCGGGACAGGGGGCACTGAAGCTTTCTTT.

The chain joins TRBV5-6 to TRBJ2-5; 8 bases match TRBD1. This CDR3 has 13 amino acids. The J segment lost 2 bases and the V segment lost 7 bases, leaving 4 bases of the junction unmatched. Germline V lookup: CDR1 SGHDT, CDR2 YYEEEE. The CDR3 coding sequence is TGTGCCAGCGGGAACAGGGGGCAAGAGACCCAGTACTTC. Translated: CASGNRGQETQYF.

The chain is built from TRBV15 and TRBJ2-1, with no clear D. Per the germline V gene, CDR1 is LNHNV and CDR2 is YYDKDF (reference sequence). The CDR3 spans 15 residues. Trimming shortened V by 0 bases and J by 5 bases, and 11 bases separated the two germline ends. The CDR3 nucleotides are TGTGCCACCAGCAGAGATCGGTCACCTAACAATGAGCAGTTCTTC. Its translation: CATSRDRSPNNEQFF.

This clone was observed a single time. This chain uses TRBV19 with TRBJ2-2; the match to TRBD1 covers 8 bases. The CDR3 consists of 14 residues. J gave up 8 bases and V 8 bases, and 10 bases lay outside the gene matches. Per germline, CDR1 LNHDA and CDR2 SQIVND (reference sequence). This CDR3 reads CASWTGLSSGELFF. The CDR3 DNA follows: TGTGCCAGTTGGACAGGGCTAAGTTCAGGGGAGCTGTTTTTT.

The chain carries TRBV5-6 and TRBJ1-4, with D possibly TRBD1 on 5 matching bases. Germline V gene sequence: CDR1 SGHDT, CDR2 YYEEEE. The V gene lost 0 bases and the J gene lost 7 bases, with 16 bases spanning the gap. The CDR3 extends over 16 amino acids. CDR3 nucleotide sequence: TGTGCCAGCAGCTTGGGTGCGGGGGTAGTAGGTGAAAAACTGTTTTTT. Residues: CASSLGAGVVGEKLFF.

The chain links TRBV5-1 to TRBJ2-3, with D perhaps TRBD2 (5 bases). Between the trimmed V and J ends, which lost 4 bases and 0 bases, there was a span of 9 bases. Germline V gene data show CDR1 as SGHRS and CDR2 as YFSETQ. The CDR3 totals 14 residues. DNA for the CDR3: TGCGCCAGCAGCGCGGGTTTGAGCACAGATACGCAGTATTTT. As protein: CASSAGLSTDTQYF. The full variable domain, with the rest looked up from reference TRBV5-1 and TRBJ2-3, is KAGVTQTPRYLIKTRGQQVTLSCSPISGHRSVSWYQQTPGQGLQFLFEYFSETQRNKGNFPGRFSGRQFSNSRSEMNVSTLELGDSALYLCASSAGLSTDTQYFGPGTRLTVL.

V and J are TRBV9 and TRBJ2-2; 8 bases line up with TRBD1. CDR1 is SGDLS and CDR2 is YYNGEE in the germline V gene. CDR3 length: 14 residues. J was trimmed by 6 bases and V by 4 bases; bases with no gene match: 5. The CDR3: CASSPQGASGELFF. Here the CDR3 DNA reads TGTGCCAGCAGCCCCCAGGGGGCATCCGGGGAGCTGTTTTTT.

V is TRBV18 and J is TRBJ2-1, with TRBD2 matching 9 bases. This CDR3 has 16 amino acids. Germline V gene lookup returns CDR1 KGHSH and CDR2 LQKENI. V trimming: 3 bases; J trimming: 7 bases; junction bases outside the gene matches: 10. The CDR3 region has the DNA TGTGCCAGCTCACCGGACGATTTCGCGGGGGGGAATGAGCAGTTCTTC. This translates into CASSPDDFAGGNEQFF. The full variable domain, rest sourced from reference TRBV18 and TRBJ2-1, is NAGVMQNPRHLVRRRGQEARLRCSPMKGHSHVYWYRQLPEEGLKFMVYLQKENIIDESGMPKERFSAEFPKEGPSILRIQQVVRGDSAAYFCASSPDDFAGGNEQFFGPGTRLTVL.

This chain links TRBV4-1 with TRBJ1-2, with D possibly being TRBD1 (6 bases). The CDR3 spans 16 residues. The germline V and J ends were trimmed by 1 base and 3 bases, with 15 bases remaining between them. CDR1 MGHRA and CDR2 YSYEKL come from the germline V gene. The CDR3 here is CASSQVPGGLDYGYTF. Here the CDR3 DNA reads TGCGCCAGCAGCCAAGTCCCGGGGGGCCTTGACTATGGCTACACCTTC.

V gene TRBV7-9 combines with J gene TRBJ2-6, with 8 positions matching TRBD1. Germline V CDR1 and CDR2: SEHNR, FQNEAQ (reference sequence). Losses at the gene ends were 3 bases for V and 2 bases for J; bases not matched to a gene: 3. There are 16 residues in the CDR3. The CDR3 region has the DNA TGTGCCAGCAGCTTTACAGGGGGGACTGGGGCCAACGTCCTGACTTTC. Translated: CASSFTGGTGANVLTF.

The V call is TRBV7-2, the J call TRBJ1-4; TRBD1 aligns across 7 bases. The V and J ends lost 5 bases and 6 bases, in that order; junction bases with no gene match: 9. This CDR3 comprises 15 residues. The germline CDR1 and CDR2 sequences are SGHTA and FQGNSA. The CDR3 is CASSAQTGRDEKLFF. CDR3 in DNA: TGTGCCAGCAGCGCCCAGACAGGGAGGGATGAAAAACTGTTTTTT. The variable domain in full, completed from reference TRBV7-2 and TRBJ1-4, reads GAGVSQSPSNKVTEKGKDVELRCDPISGHTALYWYRQSLGQGLEFLIYFQGNSAPDKSGLPSDRFSAERTGGSVSTLTIQRTQQEDSAVYLCASSAQTGRDEKLFFGSGTQLSVL.

The chain recombines TRBV4-2 with TRBJ1-4; D is unresolved. Deletions cut 4 bases from V and 8 bases from J, with 14 bases between. Germline values: CDR1 LGHNA, CDR2 YNFKEQ. This CDR3 comprises 14 residues. In DNA form, the CDR3 reads TGTGCCAGCAGCCCGACCGGATTCAGGGAAAAACTGTTTTTT. Amino acid sequence: CASSPTGFREKLFF.

This clone was seen ten or more times. The rearrangement uses TRBV4-1 and TRBJ1-3; TRBD1 might be the D (5 bases). Deletions cut 2 bases from V and 9 bases from J, with 14 bases between. The germline gives CDR1 MGHRA, CDR2 YSYEKL. The CDR3 spans 14 residues. The CDR3 loop reads CASSQPSTGSTIYF. CDR3 nucleotides: TGCGCCAGCAGCCAACCCTCTACAGGATCCACCATATATTTT.

The chain combines TRBV2 with TRBJ2-7, with TRBD2 matching over 8 bases. V lost 6 bases and J lost 4; bases outside the gene matches: 8. Germline V lookup: CDR1 SNHLY, CDR2 FYNNEI. The CDR3 sequence is 14 residues long. CDR3 sequence (DNA): TGTGCCAGCAGATGGATAGCGGGGTTATACGAGCAGTACTTC. Its protein product is CASRWIAGLYEQYF.

This chain links TRBV10-2 with TRBJ1-1; D unresolved. The CDR3 has 15 residues. Per germline, CDR1 WSHSY and CDR2 SAAADI. V was cut by 3 bases and J by 2 bases, with 13 bases left in between. The CDR3 protein is CASSDPTALNTEAFF. CDR3 nucleotides: TGCGCCAGCAGTGACCCCACAGCACTCAACACTGAAGCTTTCTTT.

CDR3 in amino acids: CAISESGQGFVAYTF. CDR3 coding DNA: TGTGCCATCAGTGAGTCGGGACAGGGCTTCGTTGCCTACACCTTC. The chain recombines TRBV10-3 with TRBJ1-2; 9 nucleotides agree with TRBD1. CDR3 length equals 15 residues. CDR1 is ENHRY, CDR2 SYGVKD, per germline. V shed 0 bases, J shed 10 bases, and the junction held 9 bases outside the gene matches.

V and J are TRBV7-2 and TRBJ2-3, with 9 bases lining up with TRBD2. V was clipped by 1 base and J by 7 bases; unmatched bases: 9. The CDR3 is 16 residues long. CDR1 is SGHTA, CDR2 FQGNSA, per germline. The CDR3 nucleotides read TGTGCCAGCAGCTTAGGCGGCGGGGGGGCCGTGAATACGCAGTATTTT. Translating it yields CASSLGGGGAVNTQYF.

This chain connects TRBV6-5 to TRBJ1-2; D is unresolved. V was cut by 5 bases and J by 1 base, with 14 bases left in between. The length of the CDR3 is 15 residues. In germline, CDR1 is MNHEY, CDR2 SVGAGI. The CDR3 bases are TGTGCCAGCAGTCATGGGGAGAGGTATAACTATGGCTACACCTTC. Its translation is CASSHGERYNYGYTF.

This chain connects TRBV30 to TRBJ1-4; the D is unclear. CDR1 is GTSNPN, CDR2 SVGIG, per germline (reference sequence). Trimming removed 5 bases from V and 8 bases from J, with 9 bases in between. This CDR3 has 11 amino acids. This chain's CDR3 is CAWQLGEKLFF. The CDR3 DNA reads as TGTGCCTGGCAGTTAGGCGAAAAACTGTTTTTT.

This clone was seen a few times. J is TRBJ1-1 and V is TRBV7-9; D gene ambiguous. The CDR3 covers 15 residues. Germline CDR1 and CDR2: SEHNR and FQNEAQ (reference sequence). V gave up 2 bases and J gave up 3 bases, with 13 bases separating them. The CDR3 reads CASSLMEEGYTEAFF. As DNA, the CDR3 is TGTGCCAGCAGCTTAATGGAAGAAGGGTACACTGAAGCTTTCTTT.

The chain couples TRBV6-6 to TRBJ2-1; the D gene is possibly TRBD2 (5 bases). Trimming took off 5 bases at V and 4 bases at J, with 15 bases between the two ends. Germline V gene sequence: CDR1 MNHNY, CDR2 SVGAGI (reference sequence). This CDR3 spans 15 amino acids. DNA for the CDR3: TGTGCCAGCAGTCCCAGAGCGGTAGATTACAATGAGCAGTTCTTC. Translation: CASSPRAVDYNEQFF.

The J gene is TRBJ2-1, the V gene TRBV19; 10 bases are a match to TRBD1. The CDR3 is 16 amino acids. Germline V gives CDR1 LNHDA, CDR2 SQIVND (reference sequence). J lost 8 bases, V lost 5 bases, and 12 bases had no gene match. CDR3 DNA sequence: TGTGCCAGTAGTCGATCCGGGACAGGGGTGATTCATGAGCAGTTCTTC. Translation gives CASSRSGTGVIHEQFF.

The count of this clone is one. The CDR3 region has the DNA TGTGCCAGCAGCTTAGATAGTACAGCCTCCTACGAGCAGTACTTC. It specifies CASSLDSTASYEQYF. The genes are TRBV7-2 and TRBJ2-7; the D is unclear. The CDR3 covers 15 residues. The germline V gene encodes CDR1 SGHTA and CDR2 FQGNSA. Trimming cost V 1 base and J 0 bases, with 10 bases left between them.

This chain uses TRBV7-2 with TRBJ1-6, with D perhaps TRBD1 (5 bases). Germline V CDR1 and CDR2: SGHTA, FQGNSA. The CDR3 totals 16 residues. The V end was cut by 1 base, the J end by 11 bases, with 18 bases between. CDR3 protein: CASSLVRVSPGAPLHF. CDR3 in DNA: TGTGCCAGCAGCTTAGTCAGGGTCTCCCCCGGGGCACCCCTCCACTTT.

The chain recombines TRBV6-5 with TRBJ1-6; D unclear. The CDR3 covers 14 residues. CDR1 and CDR2 from the germline V gene are MNHEY and SVGAGI. Trimming pared 5 bases from V and 10 bases from J, leaving 15 bases between. The CDR3 is CASSPDRGGSPLHF. The CDR3 DNA sequence: TGTGCCAGCAGTCCCGACCGGGGAGGGTCACCCCTCCACTTT.

The CDR3 coding sequence is TGCGCCAGCAGCCAATTCGGTCTAGAGAACACCGGGGAGCTGTTTTTT. It is translated as CASSQFGLENTGELFF. The chain is built from TRBV4-1 and TRBJ2-2; D not resolved. The CDR3 has 16 residues. CDR1 is MGHRA, CDR2 YSYEKL, per germline. The V gene lost 2 bases and the J gene lost 1 base, with 11 bases spanning the gap.

V and J are TRBV9 and TRBJ2-1, with D uncertain. V lost 1 base, J lost 9 bases, and 11 bases lay in between. The germline gives CDR1 SGDLS, CDR2 YYNGEE. There are 13 residues in the CDR3. CDR3 amino acids: CASSVMGYGEQFF. The CDR3 bases are TGTGCCAGCAGCGTAATGGGCTATGGTGAGCAGTTCTTC.

The chain uses TRBV5-1 and TRBJ2-1, with D perhaps being TRBD1 or TRBD2 (5 bases each). V shed 4 bases and J shed 12 bases, with 17 bases lying between them. Germline CDR1 reads SGHRS; CDR2 reads YFSETQ. This CDR3 has 13 residues. The DNA of the CDR3 is TGCGCCAGCAGCCGAGGGGACCTGAAAGGGCAGTTCTTC. It yields the protein CASSRGDLKGQFF.